What follows are 31 T cell receptor beta chains derived from one specimen sequenced in a study of early T cells in non-severe SARS-CoV-2 infection. A single record per CDR3 protein comes from TCRdb applying MiXCR to the 5' RACE reads. The table includes around 40,000 distinct CDR3 sequences, over 5% detected once. Sequencing was done on a sample of whole blood. These receptors originate from an adult who was a healthcare worker with PCR-confirmed SARS-CoV-2 infection or an uninfected control (not recorded which).

The chain has TRBV5-1 and TRBJ2-5; 7 bases are shared with TRBD2. Looked up from germline, CDR1 is SGHRS and CDR2 is YFSETQ. The CDR3 contains 14 residues. J gave up 3 bases and V 4 bases, and 6 bases lay outside the gene matches. The CDR3 sequence: CASSPSGAEETQYF. In DNA, the CDR3 is TGCGCCAGCAGCCCCAGCGGGGCAGAAGAGACCCAGTACTTC. The variable domain in full, completed from reference TRBV5-1 and TRBJ2-5, reads KAGVTQTPRYLIKTRGQQVTLSCSPISGHRSVSWYQQTPGQGLQFLFEYFSETQRNKGNFPGRFSGRQFSNSRSEMNVSTLELGDSALYLCASSPSGAEETQYFGPGTRLLVL.

Only a few counts were recorded for this clonotype. This rearrangement joins TRBV12-3 or TRBV12-4 to TRBJ2-2, with D hard to call. V shed 2 bases and J shed 4 bases, with 11 bases lying between them. This CDR3 has 15 residues. CDR3 sequence (DNA): TGTGCCAGCAGTTTATCCGGAAGATTCACCGGGGAGCTGTTTTTT. Translating it yields CASSLSGRFTGELFF.

This clonotype was seen only a few times. The chain recombines TRBV11-2 with TRBJ2-1; TRBD2 matches at 10 bases. CDR1 SGHAT and CDR2 FQNNGV come from the germline V gene. This CDR3 contains 14 residues. J gave up 3 bases and V 6 bases, and 2 bases lay outside the gene matches. The CDR3 sequence: CASSRTSGYNEQFF. The DNA of the CDR3 is TGTGCCAGCAGTAGGACTAGCGGCTACAATGAGCAGTTCTTC.

This clonotype was picked up a small number of times. V is TRBV12-3 or TRBV12-4 and J is TRBJ2-1; TRBD1 might be the D (6 bases). The CDR3 runs to 16 residues. Trimming stripped 8 bases from V and 8 bases from J, with 25 bases between. The DNA for the CDR3 is TGTGCCAGCTCGTTCTTCGGGACATCTGTTTTGGATGAGCAGTTCTTC. It specifies CASSFFGTSVLDEQFF.

This clonotype came up many times. The V gene is TRBV27, the J gene TRBJ2-1; TRBD1 might be the D (5 bases). Trimming pared 6 bases from V and 4 bases from J, leaving 10 bases between. Per germline, CDR1 MNHEY and CDR2 SMNVEV (reference sequence). The CDR3 length is 13 residues. CDR3 nucleotide sequence: TGTGCCAGCAGGGCAGGGTTATACAATGAGCAGTTCTTC. It specifies CASRAGLYNEQFF.

This chain joins TRBV18 and TRBJ2-7; D not resolved. The ends were cut back, 3 bases at V and 7 bases at J, with 10 bases in the middle. This CDR3 is 12 amino acids long. Looked up from germline, CDR1 is KGHSH and CDR2 is LQKENI. The CDR3 DNA is TGTGCCAGCTCACCCCGACTTGGGGAGCAGTACTTC. It is translated as CASSPRLGEQYF.

This clonotype has a handful of counts. The genes are TRBV11-2 and TRBJ1-1, with 9 bases that match TRBD1. V shed 8 bases and J 3 bases; nucleotides not matched to a gene: 1. The CDR3 loop spans 12 amino acids. From germline, CDR1 is SGHAT and CDR2 FQNNGV. CDR3 DNA: TGTGCCAGCGGGGACAGGGACACTGAAGCTTTCTTT. Translating gives CASGDRDTEAFF.

The chain is built from TRBV11-2 and TRBJ2-7; 7 bases map to TRBD1. The CDR3 length is 14 residues. Germline CDR1 is SGHAT and CDR2 is FQNNGV. The V segment lost 3 bases and the J segment 6 bases; nucleotides outside the gene matches: 8. The CDR3 is CASSFGQVSSEQYF. Written as DNA, the CDR3 is TGTGCCAGCAGCTTCGGACAGGTTTCTTCCGAGCAGTACTTC.

The chain links TRBV10-3 to TRBJ2-6; D might be TRBD1 (5 bases). From germline, CDR1 is ENHRY and CDR2 SYGVKD. The CDR3 contains 15 residues. Trimming took 2 bases from V and 0 from J, leaving 5 bases between them. DNA for the CDR3: TGTGCCATCAGTGAGGGGGCCTCTGGGGCCAACGTCCTGACTTTC. It specifies CAISEGASGANVLTF.

This clonotype was counted between two and nine times. This chain uses TRBV5-5 with TRBJ2-3, with 7 bases aligning to TRBD1. The V gene end was trimmed by 4 bases and the J gene end by 4 bases; junction bases not matched to a gene: 9. Germline V gene data show CDR1 as SGHKS and CDR2 as YYEKEE (reference sequence). The CDR3 has 15 amino acids. This CDR3 is CASSRGTVYADTQYF. The CDR3 coding sequence is TGTGCCAGCAGCCGAGGGACAGTTTACGCAGATACGCAGTATTTT.

This clonotype was found many times. The J gene is TRBJ2-2, the V gene TRBV6-2 or TRBV6-3; D remains unclear. Germline V lookup: CDR1 MNHEY, CDR2 SVGEGT. CDR3 length equals 13 residues. V lost 2 bases to trimming and J lost 3 bases, with 4 bases between them. CDR3 DNA: TGTGCCAGCAGTTACGCCTACACCGGGGAGCTGTTTTTT. The encoded protein is CASSYAYTGELFF.

This clonotype was counted only a few times. The chain links TRBV15 to TRBJ2-2; D possibly uses TRBD1 or TRBD2 (5 bases each). Trimming pared 1 base from V and 7 bases from J, leaving 13 bases between. The length of the CDR3 is 15 residues. Germline V gene lookup returns CDR1 LNHNV and CDR2 YYDKDF (reference sequence). The chain's CDR3 is CATSRAPRGLGELFF. The CDR3 DNA follows: TGTGCCACCAGCAGAGCTCCCCGGGGCCTCGGGGAGCTGTTTTTT.

This clonotype has just a few counts. The chain combines TRBV5-1 with TRBJ2-1; 12 bases match TRBD2. J gave up 7 bases and V 3 bases, and 5 bases lay outside the gene matches. CDR1 is SGHRS, CDR2 YFSETQ, per germline. This CDR3 is built from 15 residues. In nucleotides, the CDR3 is TGCGCCAGCAGCTATCTAGCGGGAGGGGGGAATGAGCAGTTCTTC. This codes for CASSYLAGGGNEQFF.

This sequence joins TRBV20-1 and TRBJ2-5, with unresolved D. The germline V gene encodes CDR1 DFQATT and CDR2 SNEGSKA (reference sequence). V lost 3 bases and J lost 1, with 6 bases in between. The CDR3 extends over 12 amino acids. Here the CDR3 reads CSARLGQETQYF. Written as DNA, the CDR3 is TGCAGTGCTAGGCTGGGCCAAGAGACCCAGTACTTC.

This clonotype came up many times. This chain uses TRBV11-2 with TRBJ2-5; D is unclear. The CDR3 has 13 amino acids. Germline CDR1 reads SGHAT; CDR2 reads FQNNGV. The V end was cut by 5 bases, the J end by 5 bases, with 12 bases between. The chain's CDR3 is CASSGPRSETQYF. The CDR3 nucleotides are TGTGCCAGCAGCGGCCCGAGATCGGAGACCCAGTACTTC.

This clonotype was counted at least ten times. The chain links TRBV11-2 to TRBJ2-5, with a tentative D call TRBD2 (6 bases). Germline V gene data show CDR1 as SGHAT and CDR2 as FQNNGV. V lost 0 bases to trimming and J lost 7 bases, with 12 bases between them. CDR3 length: 14 residues. The CDR3: CASSLEGGSGTQYF. The CDR3 DNA sequence: TGTGCCAGCAGCTTAGAAGGAGGGAGCGGGACCCAGTACTTC.

The sample holds a few counts of this clonotype. The gene calls are TRBV12-3 or TRBV12-4 and TRBJ1-3; weak D call: TRBD1 (5 bases). The CDR3 consists of 16 residues. V lost 6 bases and J lost 4, with 19 bases in between. The CDR3 reads CASSLQGSPIGNTIYF. The CDR3 region has the DNA TGTGCCAGCAGCCTGCAGGGCTCCCCAATCGGAAACACCATATATTTT.

In this sample, this clonotype turned up many times. The V and J genes are TRBV20-1 and TRBJ1-1; D unclear. CDR1 is DFQATT, CDR2 SNEGSKA, per germline (reference sequence). V was cut by 2 bases and J by 5 bases, with 6 bases left in between. CDR3 length: 11 amino acids. The CDR3 spells CSARFRTEAFF. The DNA of the CDR3 is TGCAGTGCTAGATTTCGTACTGAAGCTTTCTTT.

With regard to this clonotype: A junction end diverges from the germline sequence, so it may reflect a read error. The genes are TRBV4-1 and TRBJ2-1; no firm D call. CDR3 length equals 13 residues. Germline V gene sequence: CDR1 MGHRA, CDR2 YSYEKL. CDR3 in amino acids: CANSQAVDNEQFF. The CDR3 nucleotides read TGCGCCAACAGCCAAGCCGTGGACAATGAGCAGTTCTTC.

In its sample, this clonotype was seen a few times. This chain connects TRBV20-1 to TRBJ2-7; D might be TRBD1 (6 bases). Germline V CDR1 and CDR2: DFQATT, SNEGSKA (reference sequence). The ends were cut back, 3 bases at V and 3 bases at J, with 9 bases in the middle. The CDR3 spans 12 residues. CDR3 DNA: TGCAGTGCTAGGAGGGACAACTACGAGCAGTACTTC. Its translation is CSARRDNYEQYF.

This chain links TRBV6-5 with TRBJ2-7, with D possibly being TRBD2 (5 bases). The CDR3 sequence is 13 residues long. Germline V gene data show CDR1 as MNHEY and CDR2 as SVGAGI. The germline V and J ends were trimmed by 4 bases and 6 bases, with 13 bases remaining between them. The CDR3 DNA is TGTGCCAGCAGTTGGTCTGGGAGAGGCGAGCAGTACTTC. This sequence encodes CASSWSGRGEQYF.

By share, this clonotype counts as medium-sized. V and J are TRBV11-2 and TRBJ2-5; TRBD2 matches 11 bases. Germline values: CDR1 SGHAT, CDR2 FQNNGV. This CDR3 has 15 residues. V shed 4 bases, J shed 4 bases, and the junction held 5 bases outside the gene matches. The CDR3 DNA is TGTGCCAGCAGCTCCGGACTAGCGGGTAGAGAGACCCAGTACTTC. It translates to CASSSGLAGRETQYF. Looking up the rest from reference TRBV11-2 and TRBJ2-5 gives the full variable domain: EAGVAQSPRYKIIEKRQSVAFWCNPISGHATLYWYQQILGQGPKLLIQFQNNGVVDDSQLPKDRFSAERLKGVDSTLKIQPAKLEDSAVYLCASSSGLAGRETQYFGPGTRLLVL.

This clonotype appeared many times. The rearrangement uses TRBV27 and TRBJ2-7; D might be TRBD1 (6 bases). Germline V gene lookup returns CDR1 MNHEY and CDR2 SMNVEV (reference sequence). The V end lost 4 bases, the J end lost 2 bases, and 15 bases lay between the germline ends. This CDR3 is built from 15 residues. The DNA for the CDR3 is TGTGCCAGCAGTTCCATACAGGGCCTCACCTACGAGCAGTACTTC. Its translation is CASSSIQGLTYEQYF.

This clonotype was seen ten or more times. The rearrangement joins TRBV13 to TRBJ2-5; TRBD1 aligns across 9 bases. This CDR3 region has 16 residues. Germline CDR1 PRHDT, CDR2 FYEKMQ (reference sequence). V was clipped by 5 bases and J by 2 bases; unmatched bases: 9. CDR3 coding DNA: TGTGCCAGCAGCCTCCGGGACAGGGACTCACAAGAGACCCAGTACTTC. This sequence encodes CASSLRDRDSQETQYF.

This clonotype was counted only a few times. V and J are TRBV6-1 and TRBJ2-2; tentatively, D is TRBD1 (6 bases). Germline V gene sequence: CDR1 MNHNS, CDR2 SASEGT. V gave up 8 bases and J gave up 1 base, with 8 bases separating them. CDR3 size: 13 residues. The CDR3 coding sequence is TGTGCCAGCGAGGGGGAGAACACCGGGGAGCTGTTTTTT. It is translated as CASEGENTGELFF.

Details on this clonotype: A much larger clone sits a single nucleotide away, making a read error possible. The chain has TRBV7-2 and TRBJ2-1; 7 bases agree with TRBD2. Germline V lookup: CDR1 SGHTA, CDR2 FQGNSA. V shed 5 bases, J shed 9 bases, and the junction held 19 bases outside the gene matches. This CDR3 is built from 17 residues. The CDR3, as DNA: TGTGCCAGCAGCCCCAGTCCTACTAGCGTGAGGGCCATTGAGCAGTTCTTC. Its protein product is CASSPSPTSVRAIEQFF.

The V gene is TRBV5-1, the J gene TRBJ1-1, with D maybe TRBD1 (6 bases). Per germline, CDR1 SGHRS and CDR2 YFSETQ. The CDR3 loop spans 14 amino acids. Trimming pared 3 bases from V and 4 bases from J, leaving 13 bases between. CDR3 amino acids: CASSSSGDGTEAFF. The CDR3 nucleotides read TGCGCCAGCAGCTCGTCAGGGGATGGCACTGAAGCTTTCTTT.

In its sample, this clonotype was seen many times. The chain links TRBV11-2 to TRBJ1-2, with D hard to call. Germline V CDR1 and CDR2: SGHAT, FQNNGV. With 0 bases removed from V and 4 bases from J, the gap between germline ends came to 12 bases. The length of the CDR3 is 15 residues. The CDR3 sequence is CASSLDYDQFYGYTF. DNA of the CDR3: TGTGCCAGCAGCTTAGACTATGATCAGTTCTATGGCTACACCTTC. Full variable domain (rest looked up from reference TRBV11-2 and TRBJ1-2): EAGVAQSPRYKIIEKRQSVAFWCNPISGHATLYWYQQILGQGPKLLIQFQNNGVVDDSQLPKDRFSAERLKGVDSTLKIQPAKLEDSAVYLCASSLDYDQFYGYTFGSGTRLTVV.

In this sample, this clonotype turned up a few times. This chain uses TRBV12-3 or TRBV12-4 with TRBJ1-5; D is unclear. Trimming removed 3 bases from V and 1 base from J, with 1 base in between. The CDR3 spans 12 residues. CDR3 amino acids: CASSFSNQPQHF. Here the CDR3 DNA reads TGTGCCAGCAGTTTCAGCAATCAGCCCCAGCATTTT.

This clonotype was found many times. This chain joins TRBV5-6 and TRBJ2-3; 11 bases map to TRBD2. CDR3 size: 18 residues. Germline values: CDR1 SGHDT, CDR2 YYEEEE. The junction had 13 bases not matched to a gene; V was cut back by 2 bases and J by 5 bases. CDR3: CASSLLTSGSLGGDTQYF. The CDR3 DNA reads as TGTGCCAGCAGCTTACTAACTAGCGGGAGTCTCGGTGGAGATACGCAGTATTTT.

This clonotype was seen repeatedly, ten times or more. The chain couples TRBV11-2 to TRBJ2-1; 8 positions agree with TRBD2. Germline CDR1 reads SGHAT; CDR2 reads FQNNGV. The J segment lost 0 bases and the V segment lost 7 bases, leaving 5 bases of the junction unmatched. The CDR3 is 15 amino acids. CDR3 DNA sequence: TGTGCCAGCACCCAACTAGCGGTCTCCTACAATGAGCAGTTCTTC. Translation gives CASTQLAVSYNEQFF.